The T cell receptor (beta chain) under discussion was sequenced for a study of a mutant IDH1 vaccine in newly diagnosed glioma. Only one count was recorded for this clone. No antigen is known for it. Time point denoted: week 5, during vaccination. Vaccination comprised doses that each held 300 ug of mutant IDH1 20-mer peptide, plus topical imiquimod. Generated by immunoSEQ multiplex PCR, the TCRdb table keeps only in-frame clones and is missing some. This sample has about 26,000 clones; under 85% occur once, and the top ten carry about 7.2%. The CDR3 runs 14 residues. With 1 base removed from V and 6 bases from J, the gap between germline ends came to 10 bases. CDR1 PRHDT and CDR2 FYEKMQ come from the germline V gene (reference sequence).

The source material was PBMCs, sampled from a glioma patient whose treatment included an IDH1 peptide vaccine. The chain uses TRBV13 and TRBJ2-1; either TRBD1 or TRBD2 may fit D (5 bases each). This clonotype was sampled from a man in his forties with glioma. Some clones in this sample may be carry-over from other donors' samples. The CDR3 spells CASSLDPGPNEQFF. The CDR3 DNA is TGTGCCAGCAGCTTAGACCCGGGGCCCAATGAGCAGTTCTTC.